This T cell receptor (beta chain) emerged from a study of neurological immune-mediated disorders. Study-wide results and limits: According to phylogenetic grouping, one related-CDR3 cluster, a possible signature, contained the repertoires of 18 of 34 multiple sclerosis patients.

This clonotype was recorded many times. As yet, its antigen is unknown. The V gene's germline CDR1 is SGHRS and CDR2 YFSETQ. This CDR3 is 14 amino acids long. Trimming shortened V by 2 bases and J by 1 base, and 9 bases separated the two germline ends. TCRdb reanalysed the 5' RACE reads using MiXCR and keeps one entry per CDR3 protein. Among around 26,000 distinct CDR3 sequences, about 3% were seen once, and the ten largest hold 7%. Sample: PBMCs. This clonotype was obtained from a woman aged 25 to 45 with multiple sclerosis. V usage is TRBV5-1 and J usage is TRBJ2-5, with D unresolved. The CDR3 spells CASSFEGFQETQYF. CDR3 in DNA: TGCGCCAGCAGCTTTGAAGGTTTCCAAGAGACCCAGTACTTC.